Each of the 31 T cell receptor beta chains below was sequenced from the same sample in a study of blood T cells in healthy people across ages. Then a second PCR, running roughly 7 to 11 cycles, was carried out with a sample-barcoded 5' primer and a J-beta primer mix. TCRdb re-called the 5' RACE reads through MiXCR, storing one row per CDR3 protein. Among 1.5 million to 2 million distinct CDR3 sequences, about 49% were seen once, and the ten largest hold around 2.1%. Sequenced: blood. These receptors came from a woman between 40 and 55 years old in good health.

Note on this clonotype: The junction and the germline gene differ at one end; a read error may be behind it. The rearrangement joins TRBV15 to TRBJ2-7, with TRBD1 as a possible D gene (6 bases). The DNA end favors TRBJ2-5, so the J call may be wrong. The CDR3 is 15 residues long. CDR1 and CDR2 from the germline V gene are LNHNV and YYDKDF (reference sequence). CDR3 coding DNA: TGTGCCACCGGCAGAGGACGGACAGAAACAGAGACCCAGTACTTC. Translating it yields CATGRGRTETETQYF.

The chain joins TRBV5-1 to TRBJ2-3; 8 bases fit TRBD2. The CDR3 extends over 15 amino acids. Unmatched junction bases numbered 9, after V lost 3 bases and J lost 6 bases. The germline CDR1 and CDR2 sequences are SGHRS and YFSETQ. CDR3 protein: CASSSAGGREDTQYF. The CDR3 DNA reads TGCGCCAGCAGCTCCGCGGGGGGAAGAGAGGATACGCAGTATTTT.

The genes are TRBV6-5 and TRBJ2-6; a possible D gene is TRBD1 (5 bases). Germline CDR1 and CDR2: MNHEY and SVGAGI. Trimming removed 3 bases from V and 4 bases from J, with 16 bases in between. The CDR3 totals 17 residues. The CDR3, as DNA: TGTGCCAGCAGTTATTTCCAGGGTGGATCAGGGGCCAACGTCCTGACTTTC. Its translation is CASSYFQGGSGANVLTF.

This clonotype showed up just a few times. The chain is built from TRBV28 and TRBJ2-2; a weak D match, TRBD1 (6 bases). The CDR3 sequence is 13 residues long. In germline, CDR1 is MDHEN, CDR2 SYDVKM. The V end was cut by 5 bases, the J end by 6 bases, with 10 bases between. CDR3 nucleotides: TGTGCCAGCAGTCTACAGGGATCCGGGGAGCTGTTTTTT. It is translated as CASSLQGSGELFF.

In the case of this clonotype: The junction departs from germline at one end; a sequencing error may be responsible. This sequence joins TRBV20-1 and TRBJ1-5; possibly TRBD1 for D (5 bases). The germline CDR1 and CDR2 sequences are DFQATT and SNEGSKA (reference sequence). The CDR3 is 13 amino acids. The chain's CDR3 is CSASTGSKQPQHF. The CDR3 DNA is TGCAGTGCTAGCACAGGTAGCAAGCAGCCCCAGCATTTT.

The chain combines TRBV20-1 with TRBJ1-2; perhaps TRBD1 as D (5 bases). The CDR3 spans 12 residues. Germline V CDR1 and CDR2: DFQATT, SNEGSKA (reference sequence). V was cut by 5 bases and J by 6 bases, with 13 bases left in between. CDR3 in amino acids: CSAWELGDGYTF. The CDR3 DNA is TGCAGTGCTTGGGAGCTAGGGGATGGCTACACCTTC.

The CDR3 loop reads CASVPSDGTYEQYF. CDR3 DNA sequence: TGTGCCAGCGTCCCGTCGGACGGAACCTACGAGCAGTACTTC. The rearrangement uses TRBV11-2 and TRBJ2-7, with D uncertain. V was shortened by 8 bases and J by 2 bases, with 16 bases between the two germline ends. CDR1 and CDR2 (germline): SGHAT, FQNNGV. The CDR3 consists of 14 residues. Full variable domain (remainder filled in from reference TRBV11-2 and TRBJ2-7): EAGVAQSPRYKIIEKRQSVAFWCNPISGHATLYWYQQILGQGPKLLIQFQNNGVVDDSQLPKDRFSAERLKGVDSTLKIQPAKLEDSAVYLCASVPSDGTYEQYFGPGTRLTVT.

This clonotype was picked up many times. The CDR3 coding sequence is TGTGCCAGCATCTACAGCGGGGGTTTCAATGAGCAGTTCTTC. Its protein product is CASIYSGGFNEQFF. The rearrangement joins TRBV12-3 or TRBV12-4 to TRBJ2-1; 8 bases agree with TRBD2. This CDR3 has 14 amino acids. V was pared by 7 bases and J by 6 bases, with 8 bases of the junction left unmatched.

The chain carries TRBV5-1 and TRBJ2-3, with 7 bases identical to TRBD2. CDR3 length: 15 residues. V was pared by 3 bases and J by 1 base, with 5 bases of the junction left unmatched. Germline V gene data show CDR1 as SGHRS and CDR2 as YFSETQ. CDR3 nucleotide sequence: TGCGCCAGCAGCTACCCCCTAGCGGGCACAGATACGCAGTATTTT. Translating gives CASSYPLAGTDTQYF.

The chain recombines TRBV28 with TRBJ2-5, with TRBD1 matching 7 bases. This CDR3 region has 17 residues. After removal of 3 bases from V and 2 bases from J, the junction contained 12 bases not matched to a gene. In germline, CDR1 is MDHEN, CDR2 SYDVKM. CDR3 nucleotides: TGTGCCAGCAGTTTGACAGGGCTTTACTTCCAACAAGAGACCCAGTACTTC. Its translation is CASSLTGLYFQQETQYF.

This clonotype was detected only a few times. The chain combines TRBV20-1 with TRBJ2-1, with TRBD2 matching 13 bases. Germline lookup yields CDR1 DFQATT and CDR2 SNEGSKA (reference sequence). V shed 5 bases and J 10 bases; nucleotides not matched to a gene: 20. This CDR3 is 18 amino acids long. CDR3 amino acids: CSAPNPLLAGGPSREQFF. CDR3 in DNA: TGCAGTGCTCCGAACCCACTACTAGCGGGGGGGCCCAGTAGGGAGCAGTTCTTC.

This clonotype has at least ten counts. V and J are TRBV29-1 and TRBJ2-5; D is ambiguous. The CDR3 is 8 amino acids. Looked up from germline, CDR1 is SQVTM and CDR2 is ANQGSEA. V gave up 4 bases and J gave up 8 bases, with 2 bases separating them. The CDR3 sequence is CSVGTQYF. As DNA, the CDR3 is TGCAGCGTTGGCACCCAGTACTTC.

This chain joins TRBV7-2 and TRBJ2-1, with 9 nucleotides matching TRBD2. The CDR3 totals 16 residues. J lost 6 bases, V lost 5 bases, and 11 bases had no gene match. Per the germline V gene, CDR1 is SGHTA and CDR2 is FQGNSA. DNA for the CDR3: TGTGCCAGCAGCGCCGATGTCCTAGCGGGGTTCAATGAGCAGTTCTTC. Translating it yields CASSADVLAGFNEQFF.

The V and J genes are TRBV7-9 and TRBJ2-6; possible D gene TRBD1, 6 bases. Deletions cut 3 bases from V and 0 bases from J, with 15 bases between. This CDR3 is built from 18 residues. The germline gives CDR1 SEHNR, CDR2 FQNEAQ (reference sequence). The CDR3 sequence is CASSLWGTPNSGANVLTF. The CDR3 DNA reads TGTGCCAGCAGCTTGTGGGGGACACCTAACTCTGGGGCCAACGTCCTGACTTTC.

The CDR3 is CASSYGETEDPSYEQYF. CDR3 sequence (DNA): TGTGCCAGCAGTTACGGCGAGACGGAGGACCCCTCCTACGAGCAGTACTTC. The chain employs TRBV6-5 and TRBJ2-7; perhaps TRBD2 as D (5 bases). V lost 2 bases, J lost 0 bases, and 17 bases lay in between. Germline loops: CDR1 MNHEY, CDR2 SVGAGI. This CDR3 has 17 residues.

The rearrangement uses TRBV29-1 and TRBJ1-2; 10 nucleotides match TRBD1. Germline V gene lookup returns CDR1 SQVTM and CDR2 ANQGSEA. This CDR3 spans 13 amino acids. V lost 7 bases, J lost 2 bases, and 4 bases stayed unmatched. CDR3 sequence reads: CSADRGLNYGYTF. CDR3 nucleotide sequence: TGCAGCGCCGACAGGGGGCTAAACTATGGCTACACCTTC.

In DNA form, the CDR3 reads TGTGCCAGCAGTTTCACCCGGGATTTTCGTAGAGGGAACTATGGCTACACCTTC. Translation gives CASSFTRDFRRGNYGYTF. The V and J genes are TRBV27 and TRBJ1-2; D unclear. The germline V gene encodes CDR1 MNHEY and CDR2 SMNVEV (reference sequence). The CDR3 consists of 18 residues. The ends were cut back, 3 bases at V and 2 bases at J, with 22 bases in the middle.

This clonotype appeared a few times. This sequence joins TRBV7-3 and TRBJ2-3; a weak D match, TRBD1 (5 bases). Germline assignment: CDR1 SGHTA and CDR2 FQGTGA. The CDR3 extends over 15 amino acids. V shed 3 bases and J shed 1 base, with 11 bases lying between them. The DNA of the CDR3 is TGTGCCAGCAGCTTGGGGCTTCTTGGCACAGATACGCAGTATTTT. It encodes CASSLGLLGTDTQYF. The full variable domain, rest sourced from reference TRBV7-3 and TRBJ2-3, is GAGVSQTPSNKVTEKGKYVELRCDPISGHTALYWYRQSLGQGPEFLIYFQGTGAADDSGLPNDRFFAVRPEGSVSTLKIQRTERGDSAVYLCASSLGLLGTDTQYFGPGTRLTVL.

This clonotype has a handful of counts. The chain uses TRBV28 and TRBJ2-3; a possible D gene is TRBD2 (5 bases). CDR3 size: 16 residues. Per germline, CDR1 MDHEN and CDR2 SYDVKM. V dropped 1 base and J dropped 2 bases, with 13 bases sitting between them. CDR3 sequence (DNA): TGTGCCAGCAGTTTATACCTAGCCCAAGCCACAGATACGCAGTATTTT. Protein product: CASSLYLAQATDTQYF.

There are a few counts of this clonotype. The chain carries TRBV27 and TRBJ2-5, with D possibly being TRBD1 or TRBD2 (5 bases each). The CDR3 loop spans 16 amino acids. Trimming pared 5 bases from V and 2 bases from J, leaving 18 bases between. The V gene's germline CDR1 is MNHEY and CDR2 SMNVEV (reference sequence). The CDR3 DNA is TGTGCCAGCAGTCCGAGGGGCCGGGTCAAACAAGAGACCCAGTACTTC. Translating gives CASSPRGRVKQETQYF.

This chain connects TRBV28 to TRBJ2-7; TRBD1 matches 7 bases. V shed 8 bases and J 6 bases; nucleotides not matched to a gene: 4. The CDR3 spans 11 residues. CDR1 and CDR2 (germline): MDHEN, SYDVKM. CDR3 residues: CASYPGGEQYF. The CDR3 bases are TGTGCCAGCTATCCAGGGGGCGAGCAGTACTTC.

Comment on this clonotype: This may arise from a read error, as a much more abundant clone is one base away. The chain uses TRBV4-1 and TRBJ2-1; tentative D call: TRBD1 (7 bases). The CDR3 is 15 amino acids. CDR1 and CDR2 (germline): MGHRA, YSYEKL. The CDR3 nucleotides are TGCGCCAGCGGCCAAGTCAGGGGGGCGAGCGATGAGCAGTTCTTC. Residues: CASGQVRGASDEQFF.

The chain carries TRBV20-1 and TRBJ2-4; a possible D gene is TRBD2 (6 bases). Trimming pared 5 bases from V and 7 bases from J, leaving 21 bases between. This CDR3 has 15 residues. Germline V lookup: CDR1 DFQATT, CDR2 SNEGSKA (reference sequence). CDR3 nucleotides: TGCAGTGCTTTCACTCTCCGGGGGTCGGGTAACATTCAGTACTTC. Protein: CSAFTLRGSGNIQYF.

This clonotype was found many times. This rearrangement joins TRBV7-2 to TRBJ2-1, with TRBD2 matching 15 bases. Trimming at V came to 6 bases and at J to 11 bases, leaving 8 bases not matched to a gene. The germline V gene encodes CDR1 SGHTA and CDR2 FQGNSA. This CDR3 has 15 amino acids. This CDR3 is CASRRTSGGDPKQFF. In DNA, the CDR3 is TGTGCCAGCAGGAGGACTAGCGGGGGGGATCCCAAGCAGTTCTTC.

The rearrangement links TRBV5-6 to TRBJ2-3, with D unresolved. The CDR3 is made up of 16 amino acids. V gave up 4 bases and J gave up 4 bases, with 19 bases separating them. Germline V gene data show CDR1 as SGHDT and CDR2 as YYEEEE. The CDR3 DNA follows: TGTGCCAGCAGCAAATATGCCCCAGGTTCAGCAGATACGCAGTATTTT. This encodes CASSKYAPGSADTQYF.

This chain links TRBV6-5 with TRBJ2-1; 9 bases match TRBD2. The CDR3 has 16 amino acids. Germline V gene lookup returns CDR1 MNHEY and CDR2 SVGAGI. V lost 5 bases and J lost 5; bases outside the gene matches: 10. CDR3 coding DNA: TGTGCCAGCAGTCCCTTCGGCGGGGGGGCCCACAATGAGCAGTTCTTC. Protein product: CASSPFGGGAHNEQFF.

V and J are TRBV24-1 and TRBJ1-1; possible D gene TRBD1, 5 bases. Trimming took 2 bases from V and 4 from J, leaving 13 bases between them. The CDR3 covers 15 residues. Germline V gene lookup returns CDR1 KGHDR and CDR2 SFDVKD. CDR3 bases: TGTGCCACCAGTGATTGGGAGGGGATTGGCACTGAAGCTTTCTTT. It encodes CATSDWEGIGTEAFF.

The chain's CDR3 is CSAREGELSYEQYF. The CDR3 bases are TGCAGTGCTAGAGAGGGGGAGCTCTCCTACGAGCAGTACTTC. The rearrangement uses TRBV20-1 and TRBJ2-7, with D perhaps given as TRBD1 or TRBD2 (5 bases each). Germline V lookup: CDR1 DFQATT, CDR2 SNEGSKA (reference sequence). V shed 0 bases and J shed 0 bases, with 9 bases lying between them. CDR3 size: 14 residues.

The rearrangement joins TRBV6-5 to TRBJ1-1, with D possibly being TRBD1 (5 bases). V was clipped by 0 bases and J by 0 bases, with 14 bases between them. The CDR3 runs 17 residues. Germline loops: CDR1 MNHEY, CDR2 SVGAGI. CDR3 residues: CASSYSRARGLNTEAFF. DNA for the CDR3: TGTGCCAGCAGTTACTCGCGAGCGAGGGGCTTGAACACTGAAGCTTTCTTT.

This chain uses TRBV12-3 or TRBV12-4 with TRBJ2-7; no definite D call. Trimming shortened V by 7 bases and J by 2 bases, and 15 bases separated the two germline ends. The CDR3 runs to 14 residues. The CDR3 sequence: CASTRSARTYEQYF. CDR3 coding DNA: TGTGCCAGCACCAGAAGCGCCAGGACCTACGAGCAGTACTTC.

Note on this clonotype: A much larger clone differs by one base, so this may be a read error. The rearrangement joins TRBV4-2 to TRBJ2-7; 8 bases are shared with TRBD1. CDR3 length: 15 residues. Germline V lookup: CDR1 LGHNA, CDR2 YNFKEQ. J lost 8 bases, V lost 5 bases, and 14 bases had no gene match. In nucleotides, the CDR3 is TGTGCCAGCAGCGACCGACAGGGGTCATATGGCAAGCAGTACTTC. Translated, it gives CASSDRQGSYGKQYF.